This entry concerns a single T cell receptor beta chain. Its antigen is unidentified. Profiling relied on immunoSEQ multiplex PCR, and the TCRdb table lists in-frame clones only, not all of them. Here the sample spans about 73,000 clones, more than 65% being singletons. This record belongs to a study of glioma-infiltrating T cells after dendritic cell vaccination. Study details: Autologous tumor lysate was loaded overnight onto monocyte-derived dendritic cells grown 6 to 7 days with IL-4 and GM-CSF. Study-wide findings and caveats: Few patients contributed both blood and tumor specimens.

PBMC were collected before vaccination, two weeks after the third vaccination, and at progression. From germline, CDR1 is SNHLY and CDR2 FYNNEI. This CDR3 has 13 amino acids. Trimming cost V 7 bases and J 13 bases, with 22 bases left between them. This sequence was found in a human donor with glioblastoma. The gene calls are TRBV2 and TRBJ1-1, with D possibly matching TRBD1 (6 bases). Specimen: blood, collected before dendritic cell vaccination. The CDR3 region is CASTAQGHLFDFF. The DNA of the CDR3 is TGTGCCAGCACGGCCCAGGGACATTTGTTCGATTTCTTT.